This T cell receptor (beta chain) comes out of a study of T cells in Graves' hyperthyroidism and ophthalmopathy (dated 2019 in TCRdb). Broadly, across the study: Peripheral blood was collected at initial diagnosis, before any treatment. After blood sampling, hyperthyroidism patients were treated with methimazole at a starting dose of 30 mg daily, and ophthalmopathy patients were treated with high-dose intravenous methylprednisolone. For training and testing, the 100 or so patients in the discovery cohort were randomly divided in a 7:3 ratio. The paper reports TCR Vbeta CDR3 sequencing of over 120 peripheral blood samples: under 45 ophthalmopathy, about 75 hyperthyroidism and some 17 progressor patients. The study also compared thyroid tissue and blood T-cell repertoires from over 5 Graves' hyperthyroidism patients. To identify TCR V-J signatures that set the groups apart, the researchers used a discovery cohort of roughly 100 patients, made up of 43 with Graves' ophthalmopathy and 55 to 65 with stable Graves' hyperthyroidism. Prospective prediction of ophthalmopathy was tested in an independent validation cohort of fewer than 20 hyperthyroidism patients and 17 patients who later progressed to ophthalmopathy.

General study outcomes and caveats: During validation, the model predicted progression to ophthalmopathy a median of approximately 7 months ahead of onset, with around 70% sensitivity and 72% to 80% specificity. A model built on a 13 V-J signature distinguished ophthalmopathy from stable hyperthyroidism, reaching 87.88% sensitivity and 81.08% specificity in cross-validation and 80%/75% in testing. Most expanded thyroid clonotypes (frequency above 0.001) were also found in blood, which suggests that blood repertoires may mirror thyroid immune responses. No statistical method was used to set the sample size in advance, and investigators knew the group allocation.

This clonotype came up many times. This receptor's antigen is unknown. It has no much larger one-base neighbor in the sample; base qualities were not kept. CDR1 SGHTA and CDR2 FQGNSA were looked up in the germline V gene. Trimming removed 2 bases from V and 6 bases from J, leaving 6 bases between the germline ends. From its cysteine to its phenylalanine, the CDR3 spans 12 amino acids. Only CDR3 DNA is held: 36 bases, read in frame from base 1. The TCR beta CDR3 regions were amplified from the RNA transcripts. The TCR CDR3 was subjected to a first round of RT-PCR using the HTBI primer set and the Qiagen OneStep RT-PCR kit. Libraries were constructed in a second round of multiplex PCR, after which size selection and purification were carried out. Sequencing of the libraries was done on an Illumina HiSeq2000 using paired-end 100 bp reads. The authors' pipeline ran thus. Raw data were processed with SOAPnuke, discarding reads with adapters, uncalled bases, mean Phred below 15, or no exact constant-primer or identifier match. COPE v1.2.5 was used to merge high-quality paired reads, and clonotypes were defined as unique nucleotide sequences. MiTCR v1.1 was used to align clonotypes to the IMGT TRBV, TRBD and TRBJ reference segments. The analysis included only V-J combinations with a frequency above 0.0001, which together covered 98% to 99.2% of the repertoires. The TCS score was defined as F50 (clonal expansion) divided by E x V (chaos), with BLOSUM62-based TCRdist calculated between CDR3 peptides within each V-J. Welch's t-statistics and random forest reduced just over 500 V-J features to roughly 13, which were used in a naive Bayes classifier (R e1071). TCRdb reanalyzed the raw reads on its own, using fastp at Q25 for trimming and MiXCR for clone calling, and kept in-frame beta chains. Every CDR3 protein is listed once, alongside the most common genes and DNA of its rows. TCRdb, not the authors, supplied the V and J calls. The sample includes about 690,000 distinct CDR3 sequences, with about 18% observed a single time. The top ten clonotypes cover roughly 16% of the sample.

Stable Graves' hyperthyroidism was defined as no progression to ophthalmopathy during 18 months of follow-up. Hyperthyroidism patients were newly diagnosed, had a disease duration of under 2 months, and were aged 18 to 65 years. Any patient with an uncontrolled infection, another autoimmune disease, pregnancy or lactation was excluded. Diagnoses relied on clinical symptoms, serum thyroxine and TRAb, thyroid ultrasound and orbital computed tomography. PBMCs were separated from 7.5 to 10 ml of fresh peripheral blood using Ficoll-Paque density gradient centrifugation. Total RNA was extracted with Trizol reagent, and quality was checked on an Agilent 2100 Bioanalyzer.

The sequenced sample consisted of blood. The chain employs TRBV7-2 and TRBJ2-3; no confident D gene assignment can be made. This sequence originates from a man aged 50 to 59 with Graves' hyperthyroidism. The DNA sequence reads TGTGCCAGCAGCTTATATTTCGATACGCAGTATTTT. Translated, this gives CASSLYFDTQYF.